These T cell receptor beta chains were read from a single sample in a study of shared clonotypes between healthy human individuals. TCRdb keeps only in-frame clones here, not all; method: immunoSEQ multiplex PCR. Of 600,000 to 750,000 clones in the sample, approximately 72% were seen once. Input material: memory CD4+ T cells sorted from blood. The receptor set was obtained from a woman aged 25 to 39 in good health. Both conserved end residues are trimmed from each CDR3. The order of the fields is CDR3 length, J gene, V gene, CDR3 protein.

>12|TRBJ2-3|TRBV5-1
ASRYSGSTDTQY
>11|TRBJ2-3|TRBV6-5
ASSPARPLTQY
>12|TRBJ2-7|TRBV7-9
ASSFSFSLYEQY
>14|TRBJ2-3|TRBV5-1
ASSLVRTGGTDTQY
>16|TRBJ2-3|TRBV6-1
ASSEAPGLAGVPDTQY
>11|TRBJ1-1|TRBV6-1
ASSQGRIGESF
>10|TRBJ2-7|TRBV2
ASSGPVYEQY
>14|TRBJ1-1|TRBV5-1
ASSLGNTGDTTEAF
>16|TRBJ2-5|TRBV5-1
ASSRGVTPGTGQETQY
>9|TRBJ1-4|TRBV5-5
ASGINEKLF
>10|TRBJ1-2|TRBV7-2
ASSFADYGYT
>13|TRBJ1-5|TRBV27
ASSWGGGQNQPQH
>13|TRBJ2-1|TRBV19
ASTGDRGVYNEQF
>14|TRBJ2-3|TRBV29-1
SVKDTFHPSTDTQY
>11|TRBJ1-5|TRBV19
ASTETPPEPQH
>13|TRBJ1-2|TRBV7-2
ASSPGSHSIYGYT
>13|TRBJ2-1|TRBV5-1
ASRLAGGPHNEQF
>13|TRBJ2-1|TRBV5-1
ASSLGSGRDNEQF
>12|TRBJ1-2|TRBV2
ASSEMGQNYGYT
>14|TRBJ2-3|TRBV4-2
ASSQPSGRVTDTQY
>11|TRBJ1-1|TRBV10-3
AISESRETEAF
>13|TRBJ2-7|TRBV18
ASSPGTSGAYEQY
>13|TRBJ1-5|TRBV28
ASMDAGGSNQPQH
>12|TRBJ2-7|TRBV11-2
ASSFLGNSYEQY